This TCR beta chain comes out of a study of T cell responses to AZD1222 COVID-19 vaccine. Measured with immunoSEQ multiplex PCR; TCRdb has only the in-frame clones, and not every one. The sample records fewer than 130,000 clones, roughly 92% being singletons. About this clone: One junction end does not reproduce the germline sequence, and a read error may be involved.

Pooling of second doses given at about 4 or about 12 weeks was done. The sample here was peripheral blood, taken 28 days after the second AZD1222 dose. The clonotype comes from an adult who received the AZD1222 COVID-19 vaccine.

The CDR3 spells CASSQNMNTEAFF. The CDR3 DNA reads as TGCGCCAGCAGCCAAAACATGAACACTGAAGCTTTCTTT. V is TRBV14 and J is TRBJ1-1; D uncertain. Germline V lookup: CDR1 SGHDN, CDR2 FVKESK. CDR3 length: 13 residues.